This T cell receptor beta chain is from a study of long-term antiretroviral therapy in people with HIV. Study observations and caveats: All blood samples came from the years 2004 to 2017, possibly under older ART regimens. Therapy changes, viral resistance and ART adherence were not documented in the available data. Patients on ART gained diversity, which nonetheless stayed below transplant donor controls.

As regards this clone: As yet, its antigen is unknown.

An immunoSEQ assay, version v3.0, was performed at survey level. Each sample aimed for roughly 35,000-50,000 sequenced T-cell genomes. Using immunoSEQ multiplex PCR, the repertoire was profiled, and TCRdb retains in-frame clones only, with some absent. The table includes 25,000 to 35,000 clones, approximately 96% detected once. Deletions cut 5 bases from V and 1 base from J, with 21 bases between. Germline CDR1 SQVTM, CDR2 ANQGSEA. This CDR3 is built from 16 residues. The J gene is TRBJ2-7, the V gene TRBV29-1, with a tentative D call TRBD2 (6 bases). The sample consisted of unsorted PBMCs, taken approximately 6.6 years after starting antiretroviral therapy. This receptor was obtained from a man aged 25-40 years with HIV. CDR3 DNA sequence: TGCAGCGTTCGGGGGAGAGACCCTGGGGGATCCTACGAGCAGTACTTC. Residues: CSVRGRDPGGSYEQYF.